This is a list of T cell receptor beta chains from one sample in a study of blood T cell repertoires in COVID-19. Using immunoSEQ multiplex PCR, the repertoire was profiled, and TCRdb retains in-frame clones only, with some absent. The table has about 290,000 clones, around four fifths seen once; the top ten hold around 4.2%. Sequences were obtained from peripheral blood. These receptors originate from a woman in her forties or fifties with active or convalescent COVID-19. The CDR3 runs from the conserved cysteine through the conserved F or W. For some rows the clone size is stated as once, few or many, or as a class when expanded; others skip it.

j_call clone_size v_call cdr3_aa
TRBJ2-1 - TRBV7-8 CASTFALPSGTTSSSSYNEQFF
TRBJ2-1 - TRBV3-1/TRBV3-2 CASSQGTSGRGQFF
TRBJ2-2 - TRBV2 CASTPTGGDTGELFF
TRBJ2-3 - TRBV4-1 CASSQPGTRKTTDTQYF
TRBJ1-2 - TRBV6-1 CASSERTGSTHGYTF
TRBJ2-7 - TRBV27 CASKTLGQVYEQYF
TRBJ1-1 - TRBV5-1 CASSLAGDSGTEAFF
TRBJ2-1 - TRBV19 CASSTREWNNEQFF
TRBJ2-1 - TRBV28 CASTPALLANEQFF
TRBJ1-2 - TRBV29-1 CSVLDRPAYTF
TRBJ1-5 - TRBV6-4 CASSDPFPGGQRNQPQHF
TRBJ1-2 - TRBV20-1 CSARGSEGYTF
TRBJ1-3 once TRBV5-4 CASSSTGNTIYF
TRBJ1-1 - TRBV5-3 CARSLAQGLVIGDTEAFF
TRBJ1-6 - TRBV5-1 CASSSVTGESGYNSPLHF
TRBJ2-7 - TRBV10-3 CAVSQDYEQYF
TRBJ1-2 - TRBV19 CASSPRGVYGYTF
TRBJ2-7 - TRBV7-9 CASSPIWWQQGNYEQYF
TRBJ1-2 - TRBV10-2 CASREAGLENYGYTF
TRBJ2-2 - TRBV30 CAWSHTPGQNTGELFF
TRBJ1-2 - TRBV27 CASRKSGTNYGYTF
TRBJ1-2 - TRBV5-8 CASSLLTGGVDYGYTF
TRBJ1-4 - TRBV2 CANSRGIATNEKLFF
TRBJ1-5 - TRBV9 CASSRDRSNQPQHF
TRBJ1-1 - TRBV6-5 CASRLFQGNTEAFF
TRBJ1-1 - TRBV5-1 CASSPGQGMNTEAFF
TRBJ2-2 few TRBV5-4 CASSLAAGGGTGELFF
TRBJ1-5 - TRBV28 CASSPPGNQPQHF